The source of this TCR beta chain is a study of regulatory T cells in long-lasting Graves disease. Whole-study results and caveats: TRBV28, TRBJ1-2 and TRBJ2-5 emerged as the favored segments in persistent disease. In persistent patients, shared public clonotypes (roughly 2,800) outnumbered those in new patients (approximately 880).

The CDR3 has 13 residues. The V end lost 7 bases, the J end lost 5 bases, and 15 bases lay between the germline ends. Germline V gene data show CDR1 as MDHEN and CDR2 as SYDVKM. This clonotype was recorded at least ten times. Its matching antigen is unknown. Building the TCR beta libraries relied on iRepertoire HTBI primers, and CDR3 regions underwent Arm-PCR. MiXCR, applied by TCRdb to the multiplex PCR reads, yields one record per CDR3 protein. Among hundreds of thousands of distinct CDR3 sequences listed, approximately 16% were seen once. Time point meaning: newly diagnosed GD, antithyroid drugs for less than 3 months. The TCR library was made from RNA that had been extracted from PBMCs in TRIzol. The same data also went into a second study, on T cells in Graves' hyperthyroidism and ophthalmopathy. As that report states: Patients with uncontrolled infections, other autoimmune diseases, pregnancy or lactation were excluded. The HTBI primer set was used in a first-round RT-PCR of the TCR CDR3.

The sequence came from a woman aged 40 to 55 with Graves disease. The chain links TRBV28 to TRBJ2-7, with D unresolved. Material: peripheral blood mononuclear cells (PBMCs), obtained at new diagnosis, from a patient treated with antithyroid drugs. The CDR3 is CASTGLVGNEQYF. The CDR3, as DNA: TGTGCCAGCACCGGGCTCGTTGGTAACGAGCAGTACTTC.